Listed below are T cell receptor beta chains from one sample, sequenced in a study of blood T cell repertoires in COVID-19. Using immunoSEQ multiplex PCR, the repertoire was profiled, and TCRdb retains in-frame clones only, with some absent. The sample yields 130,000 to 150,000 clones, 85% seen once. The sequenced sample was peripheral blood. The origin of the receptors is a woman in her 40s with active or convalescent COVID-19. Each CDR3 is given without its conserved first and last residue. Each record gives: clone size, V gene, J gene, CDR3 protein. For some rows the clone size is stated as once, few or many, or as a class when expanded; others skip it.

.	TRBV6-1	TRBJ1-1	ASSVGRALGNTEAF
few	TRBV6-5	TRBJ1-1	ASSYVQGGPNTEAF
once	TRBV20-1	TRBJ1-6	SGVVYSALH
.	TRBV19	TRBJ1-1	ASIQNGGAGNTEAF
.	TRBV20-1	TRBJ2-1	SADTYNEQF
once	TRBV28	TRBJ1-3	ASSPDRAGEGNTIY
.	TRBV2	TRBJ2-7	ASSLAGSSYEQY
.	TRBV28	TRBJ2-4	ASSSVGLAKNIQY
few	TRBV7-9	TRBJ1-4	ASSLGSTGTNEKLF
once	TRBV6-2/TRBV6-3	TRBJ2-7	ASSLRERREQY
.	TRBV7-9	TRBJ1-1	ASSLVLGQNTEAF
.	TRBV29-1	TRBJ1-1	SVLGGWDTEAF
.	TRBV5-8	TRBJ1-2	ASTRGTGWDYGYT
.	TRBV5-1	TRBJ2-7	ASRRTRTSGAYEQY
.	TRBV28	TRBJ1-5	ASEPGYQPQH
.	TRBV18	TRBJ2-7	ASSPRHGGGQIAGQY
.	TRBV28	TRBJ1-6	ASTSVLGQPNSPLH
.	TRBV30	TRBJ1-6	AWDGTGSPLH
once	TRBV28	TRBJ1-6	ASSLNSMGATYV
.	TRBV19	TRBJ2-2	ASTTGGELF
.	TRBV27	TRBJ1-6	ASSLSSGVSPLH
few	TRBV7-2	TRBJ1-2	ASSLQGNYGYT
.	TRBV27	TRBJ2-3	ASSFSPTSGPEGDTQY
.	TRBV5-4	TRBJ1-1	ASSLGRGDTEAF
.	TRBV4-1	TRBJ2-5	ASSQQLAGETQY
.	TRBV28	TRBJ2-2	ASTPGQVVPGELF
.	TRBV7-2	TRBJ2-3	ASSLGSSRGADTQY
once	TRBV18	TRBJ2-7	ASSQTTGDYEQY